This T cell receptor (beta chain) was obtained from a study of blood T cell repertoires in COVID-19. Across the whole study: From the United States, Italy and Spain came samples of acute and convalescent COVID-19.

Generated by immunoSEQ multiplex PCR, the TCRdb table keeps only in-frame clones and is missing some. The data show 330,000 or so clones, 88% seen once. Donors were grouped by their self-reported clinical history. The CDR3 is made up of 13 amino acids. Trimming pared 5 bases from V and 2 bases from J, leaving 8 bases between. Per germline, CDR1 SGDLS and CDR2 YYNGEE. The source is a woman aged 25-40 years who had been exposed to COVID-19. Input material: PBMCs or T cells enriched from blood (not recorded which). This chain uses TRBV9 with TRBJ1-3; D not resolved. The CDR3 loop reads CASSVLPGNTIYF. CDR3 sequence (DNA): TGTGCCAGCAGTGTCCTACCTGGAAACACCATATATTTT.